The 32 T cell receptor beta chains below all came from one sample that was sequenced in a study of beta chain features in type 1 diabetes. Study outcomes and limitations: Among all four CD4+ subsets, Type 1 diabetes patients had TCRB CDR3s that were moderately but significantly shorter.

Reverse transcription of all isolated RNA meant that expressed TCRB transcripts were sequenced. Measured with immunoSEQ multiplex PCR; TCRdb has only the in-frame clones, and not every one. The sample includes 300,000 to 350,000 clones, 9.3% of them seen just once. No antigen has been assigned to these receptors. Input material: central memory CD4+ T cells from blood. These receptors all stem from a young man with type 1 diabetes.

There are a few counts of this clone. V gene TRBV7-9 combines with J gene TRBJ2-6, with a possible D match to TRBD1 (5 bases). This CDR3 region has 15 residues. The V and J ends lost 6 bases and 0 bases respectively, with 9 bases between them. CDR1 SEHNR and CDR2 FQNEAQ come from the germline V gene (reference sequence). CDR3 protein: CASRLDSSGANVLTF. Here the CDR3 DNA reads TGTGCCAGCAGACTTGACAGCTCTGGGGCCAACGTCCTGACTTTC.

The V call is TRBV5-4, the J call TRBJ2-1; D ambiguous. The V end lost 2 bases, the J end lost 4 bases, and 7 bases lay between the germline ends. The germline V gene has CDR1 SGHNT and CDR2 YYREEE (reference sequence). This CDR3 has 13 amino acids. The CDR3 nucleotides are TGTGCCAGCAGCTTAGGACCTTACAATGAGCAGTTCTTC. Protein product: CASSLGPYNEQFF.

The rearrangement links TRBV5-4 to TRBJ2-1; 10 bases are shared with TRBD2. The ends lost 3 bases at V and 5 bases at J; junction bases unmatched: 8. The V gene's germline CDR1 is SGHNT and CDR2 YYREEE (reference sequence). This CDR3 comprises 16 residues. CDR3 loop: CASSSTSGPWDNEQFF. The CDR3 DNA sequence: TGTGCCAGCAGCTCGACTAGCGGGCCCTGGGACAATGAGCAGTTCTTC.

This chain joins TRBV29-1 and TRBJ2-1; 14 bases fit TRBD2. The CDR3 is 15 amino acids. The V segment lost 3 bases and the J segment 6 bases; nucleotides outside the gene matches: 4. Germline CDR1 SQVTM, CDR2 ANQGSEA. DNA of the CDR3: TGCAGCGTTGAGATAGGGACTAGCGGGGGCAATGAGCAGTTCTTC. It specifies CSVEIGTSGGNEQFF.

This sequence joins TRBV2 and TRBJ2-4; D unresolved. The CDR3 runs to 15 residues. Trimming cost V 4 bases and J 3 bases, with 13 bases left between them. Germline V CDR1 and CDR2: SNHLY, FYNNEI. The CDR3 bases are TGTGCCAGCAGTGTTGGGCAGATAATCAAAAACATTCAGTACTTC. Translating it yields CASSVGQIIKNIQYF. Supplemented by reference TRBV2 and TRBJ2-4, the full variable domain reads EPEVTQTPSHQVTQMGQEVILRCVPISNHLYFYWYRQILGQKVEFLVSFYNNEISEKSEIFDDQFSVERPDGSNFTLKIRSTKLEDSAMYFCASSVGQIIKNIQYFGAGTRLSVL.

This clone was observed a few times. The rearrangement joins TRBV7-2 to TRBJ1-1; tentative D call: TRBD1 (5 bases). Germline V lookup: CDR1 SGHTA, CDR2 FQGNSA. This CDR3 is built from 14 residues. The V end lost 1 base, the J end lost 3 bases, and 9 bases lay between the germline ends. CDR3: CASSLVGADTEAFF. The CDR3 DNA reads as TGTGCCAGCAGCTTAGTTGGGGCCGACACTGAAGCTTTCTTT.

The CDR3 reads CASSYSITLAAEQFF. The CDR3, as DNA: TGTGCCAGCAGTTACTCGATCACTCTCGCAGCCGAGCAGTTCTTC. This chain joins TRBV6-5 and TRBJ2-1, with no clear D. The CDR3 contains 15 residues. Trimming took 0 bases from V and 10 from J, leaving 16 bases between them. Germline V CDR1 and CDR2: MNHEY, SVGAGI.

This clone was seen repeatedly, ten times or more. The J gene is TRBJ2-1, the V gene TRBV5-1; TRBD2 agrees at 9 bases. The J segment lost 4 bases and the V segment lost 4 bases, leaving 6 bases of the junction unmatched. Germline V lookup: CDR1 SGHRS, CDR2 YFSETQ. The CDR3 sequence is 15 residues long. The CDR3 nucleotides read TGCGCCAGCAGCCCGGTGGCGGGGGGGTACAATGAGCAGTTCTTC. Translation: CASSPVAGGYNEQFF.

This clone was observed a few times. At one end, the junction sequence differs from germline, possibly due to a read error. The chain uses TRBV7-7 and TRBJ2-1; D is uncertain. CDR1 is SSHAT and CDR2 is FNYEAQ in the germline V gene (reference sequence). The CDR3 sequence is 16 residues long. The CDR3 here is CASSLSLAASYNEQFF. CDR3 DNA: TGTGCTAGCAGCTTAAGTCTGGCGGCATCCTACAATGAGCAGTTCTTC.

This clone was observed a few times. This chain uses TRBV30 with TRBJ1-2; D gene ambiguous. Germline assignment: CDR1 GTSNPN and CDR2 SVGIG (reference sequence). The CDR3 runs to 13 residues. Trimming cost V 2 bases and J 4 bases, with 11 bases left between them. The CDR3 protein is CAWSQGQAYGYTF. The CDR3 coding sequence is TGTGCCTGGAGTCAAGGGCAGGCCTATGGCTACACCTTC.

The rearrangement joins TRBV9 to TRBJ2-1; 8 nucleotides line up with TRBD1. CDR3 length: 16 amino acids. Looked up from germline, CDR1 is SGDLS and CDR2 is YYNGEE. V shed 0 bases, J shed 9 bases, and the junction held 11 bases outside the gene matches. The CDR3 bases are TGTGCCAGCAGCGTAGGATGGGACAGGCAAACGGGTGAGCAGTTCTTC. Its protein product is CASSVGWDRQTGEQFF.

This clone showed up just a few times. This rearrangement joins TRBV6-5 to TRBJ2-3; perhaps TRBD2 as D (5 bases). CDR1 and CDR2 from the germline V gene are MNHEY and SVGAGI. Trimming removed 5 bases at V and 7 bases at J, with 10 bases between. The CDR3 consists of 12 residues. The DNA of the CDR3 is TGTGCCAGCAGTGGAGGTTTGAATACGCAGTATTTT. The encoded protein is CASSGGLNTQYF.

V and J are TRBV25-1 and TRBJ2-2; D not certain. The CDR3 sequence is 16 residues long. Germline CDR1 and CDR2: MGHDK and SYGVNS. The V end was cut by 6 bases, the J end by 4 bases, with 18 bases between. Here the CDR3 DNA reads TGTGCCAGCAGCGCTAATTTGAATAGCCTCACCGGGGAGCTGTTTTTT. It specifies CASSANLNSLTGELFF.

J is TRBJ2-7 and V is TRBV19; 7 nucleotides match TRBD1. The CDR3 length is 14 residues. Trimming took 8 bases from V and 4 from J; bases not matched to a gene: 11. CDR1 LNHDA and CDR2 SQIVND come from the germline V gene (reference sequence). The CDR3 DNA follows: TGTGCCAGTTCGGACAGGTCGGTTGATTACGAGCAGTACTTC. It specifies CASSDRSVDYEQYF. Combining the CDR3 with reference TRBV19 and TRBJ2-7 gives the whole variable domain DGGITQSPKYLFRKEGQNVTLSCEQNLNHDAMYWYRQDPGQGLRLIYYSQIVNDFQKGDIAEGYSVSREKKESFPLTVTSAQKNPTAFYLCASSDRSVDYEQYFGPGTRLTVT.

The chain joins TRBV10-1 to TRBJ2-4; TRBD1 agrees at 7 bases. Trimming took 0 bases from V and 15 from J; bases not matched to a gene: 5. The germline gives CDR1 WNHNN, CDR2 SYGVQD (reference sequence). The CDR3 consists of 12 residues. The CDR3 DNA reads as TGCGCCAGCAGTGAGTCAGGGGGCAGGCGGTACTTC. It yields the protein CASSESGGRRYF.

This clone has more than one count but fewer than ten. The V call is TRBV28, the J call TRBJ2-1; D may correspond to TRBD1 or TRBD2 (7 bases each). V shed 5 bases and J shed 6 bases, with 14 bases lying between them. The CDR3 sequence is 14 residues long. Germline V lookup: CDR1 MDHEN, CDR2 SYDVKM. In DNA form, the CDR3 reads TGTGCCAGCAGTGAAGACAGGGAGGGCAATGAGCAGTTCTTC. Translated, it gives CASSEDREGNEQFF.

Concerning this clone: This may arise from a read error, as a much more abundant clone is one base away. The rearrangement uses TRBV27 and TRBJ2-2; 8 nucleotides agree with TRBD2. This CDR3 is 15 amino acids long. Losses at the gene ends were 6 bases for V and 7 bases for J; bases not matched to a gene: 10. Germline CDR1 MNHEY, CDR2 SMNVEV (reference sequence). DNA of the CDR3: TGTGCCAGCAGGCCGGGGGGGCGGCTGATCGGGGAGCTGTTTTTT. Its translation: CASRPGGRLIGELFF.

This clone was detected only a few times. The V and J genes are TRBV2 and TRBJ2-1; 9 nucleotides align to TRBD2. The CDR3 contains 14 residues. Germline CDR1 is SNHLY and CDR2 is FYNNEI. V lost 6 bases, J lost 7 bases, and 7 bases stayed unmatched. The CDR3 nucleotides are TGTGCCAGCAGCCAAATGACTAGCGGTAATGAGCAGTTCTTC. Amino acids: CASSQMTSGNEQFF.

In its sample, this clone was seen a few times. J is TRBJ2-6 and V is TRBV4-3, with a possible D match to TRBD2 (5 bases). CDR1 and CDR2 from the germline V gene are LGHNA and YSLEER. V lost 1 base and J 0 bases, leaving 10 bases between the germline ends. This CDR3 spans 17 amino acids. The CDR3 region is CASSQGGWSSGANVLTF. CDR3 nucleotide sequence: TGCGCCAGCAGCCAAGGCGGGTGGAGCTCTGGGGCCAACGTCCTGACTTTC.

CDR3: CASSSSGVAYEQYF. DNA of the CDR3: TGTGCCAGCAGTTCCAGCGGGGTCGCCTACGAGCAGTACTTC. This chain connects TRBV6-5 to TRBJ2-7, with 7 bases fitting TRBD2. Germline V lookup: CDR1 MNHEY, CDR2 SVGAGI. V trimming: 4 bases; J trimming: 2 bases; junction bases outside the gene matches: 5. The CDR3 has 14 amino acids.

Only a few counts were recorded for this clone. This chain joins TRBV11-2 and TRBJ2-5; the match to TRBD1 covers 7 bases. Losses at the gene ends were 5 bases for V and 2 bases for J; bases not matched to a gene: 11. The length of the CDR3 is 16 residues. Per germline, CDR1 SGHAT and CDR2 FQNNGV. CDR3 nucleotide sequence: TGTGCCAGCAGCGTCCGACAGGGCCTCGGTCAAGAGACCCAGTACTTC. Translation gives CASSVRQGLGQETQYF.

The CDR3 protein is CASSFSGAEQFF. The CDR3 region has the DNA TGTGCCAGTAGTTTTAGCGGGGCCGAGCAGTTCTTC. The gene calls are TRBV19 and TRBJ2-1; TRBD2 aligns across 8 bases. With V trimmed by 5 bases and J by 10 bases, 4 bases remained unmatched. The CDR3 spans 12 residues. Germline CDR1 LNHDA, CDR2 SQIVND (reference sequence).

This clone was seen a handful of times. The chain joins TRBV19 to TRBJ2-1; 10 positions agree with TRBD2. CDR1 is LNHDA and CDR2 is SQIVND in the germline V gene (reference sequence). Trimming took 11 bases from V and 7 from J; bases not matched to a gene: 11. The CDR3 extends over 14 amino acids. DNA for the CDR3: TGTGCCGGAAATAGCGGGGGGCCCGAGAATGAGCAGTTCTTC. It translates to CAGNSGGPENEQFF.

This clone was detected a few times. The chain has TRBV29-1 and TRBJ1-5, with a weak D call TRBD1 (6 bases). The V end lost 6 bases, the J end lost 2 bases, and 8 bases lay between the germline ends. This CDR3 has 12 amino acids. CDR1 SQVTM and CDR2 ANQGSEA come from the germline V gene. The CDR3 DNA is TGCAGCGTGCGACAGGGCAATCAGCCCCAGCATTTT. Protein product: CSVRQGNQPQHF. The whole variable domain, filled in from reference TRBV29-1 and TRBJ1-5, reads SAVISQKPSRDICQRGTSLTIQCQVDSQVTMMFWYRQQPGQSLTLIATANQGSEATYESGFVIDKFPISRPNLTFSTLTVSNMSPEDSSIYLCSVRQGNQPQHFGDGTRLSIL.

The chain combines TRBV20-1 with TRBJ1-2; unclear D gene. The CDR3 has 10 residues. Looked up from germline, CDR1 is DFQATT and CDR2 is SNEGSKA (reference sequence). V lost 0 bases and J 8 bases, leaving 4 bases between the germline ends. CDR3 residues: CSARERGYTF. Here the CDR3 DNA reads TGCAGTGCTAGAGAAAGGGGCTACACCTTC.

The sample holds a few counts of this clone. The CDR3 DNA reads TGTGCCTGGAGGGCCCCGACTTACAATGAGCAGTTCTTC. This encodes CAWRAPTYNEQFF. The rearrangement links TRBV30 to TRBJ2-1; D remains unclear. The germline V gene encodes CDR1 GTSNPN and CDR2 SVGIG (reference sequence). Trimming took off 3 bases at V and 4 bases at J, with 10 bases between the two ends. This CDR3 comprises 13 residues.

Many counts were recorded for this clone. The sample holds other DNA sequences that translate to the same CDR3. The J gene is TRBJ2-5, the V gene TRBV10-3, with D uncertain. The germline CDR1 and CDR2 sequences are ENHRY and SYGVKD. The V end was cut by 0 bases, the J end by 1 base, with 6 bases between. The CDR3 has 14 residues. This chain's CDR3 is CAISESLGQETQYF. The CDR3 region has the DNA TGTGCCATCAGTGAGTCGCTAGGCCAAGAGACCCAGTACTTC.

This clone has only a few counts. A much larger clonotype is one base distant, so this may be a read error. This chain uses TRBV7-2 with TRBJ2-3; TRBD2 matches 9 bases. Germline lookup yields CDR1 SGHTA and CDR2 FQGNSA. Trimming at V came to 3 bases and at J to 1 base, leaving 2 bases not matched to a gene. The CDR3 has 15 residues. The CDR3 region is CASSFSSGGTDTQYF. The CDR3 coding sequence is TGTGCCAGCAGCTTCTCTAGCGGGGGCACAGATACGCAGTATTTT.

This clone came up a few times. The chain combines TRBV7-9 with TRBJ2-3, with 8 bases matching TRBD1. The CDR3 sequence is 14 residues long. Germline assignment: CDR1 SEHNR and CDR2 FQNEAQ (reference sequence). With V trimmed by 7 bases and J by 1 base, 4 bases remained unmatched. The CDR3 region has the DNA TGTGCCAGCACCTTGACAGGGGGCACAGATACGCAGTATTTT. Protein: CASTLTGGTDTQYF.

V and J are TRBV27 and TRBJ1-1; D is unclear. CDR3 length equals 12 residues. CDR1 and CDR2 (germline): MNHEY, SMNVEV (reference sequence). Trimming removed 2 bases at V and 3 bases at J, with 4 bases between. The CDR3 is CASSLDYTEAFF. CDR3 in DNA: TGTGCCAGCAGTTTAGACTACACTGAAGCTTTCTTT.

Ten or more counts support this clone. The gene calls are TRBV5-1 and TRBJ2-6; D might be TRBD1 (6 bases). The V end lost 5 bases, the J end lost 0 bases, and 18 bases lay between the germline ends. Germline V CDR1 and CDR2: SGHRS, YFSETQ. This CDR3 is 18 amino acids long. The CDR3 DNA reads as TGCGCCAGCAGGCCTGCAGGACAGCTTAACTCTGGGGCCAACGTCCTGACTTTC. It encodes CASRPAGQLNSGANVLTF.

The chain recombines TRBV19 with TRBJ1-4; D is unclear. CDR3 length: 16 amino acids. Germline CDR1 is LNHDA and CDR2 is SQIVND (reference sequence). V was clipped by 6 bases and J by 4 bases, with 18 bases between them. The CDR3 DNA sequence: TGTGCCAGTAGCACCCTAAGACGTGGGAATAATGAAAAACTGTTTTTT. The encoded protein is CASSTLRRGNNEKLFF.